A single T cell receptor beta chain is shown here with its context. Its antigen target is currently unknown. Base-call qualities are not available, and no considerably larger clone is one nucleotide away. This sample was taken from a study of blood T cell repertoires in COVID-19 (dated by TCRdb to 2020 to 2021). With respect to the entire study: Samples from collaborators originated in the United States, Italy and Spain and spanned both the acute and convalescent phases of COVID-19. The prospective study material was composed of cDNA or gDNA derived from T cells, B-cell-depleted T cells, or PBMCs. Subjects who had been exposed to COVID-19, were actively infected with it, or had recovered from it provided the deeply sampled blood TCRbeta repertoires that made up the dataset. The repertoires were released in a freely available public database intended as a resource for research on the immune response to SARS-CoV-2. The samples were drawn from the first 160 participants of the ongoing ImmuneRACE study and from 950 to 1,500 subjects provided by 6 global collaborators. Nearly every sample came with metadata listing a de-identified subject ID, COVID-19 status, age in years and sex. HLA class I and class II types, where available, came from metadata supplied by the sample provider rather than from assay-based typing. Overall study outcomes, separate from this receptor: How much clinical and demographic metadata was included differed by source and by participant, and the metadata was provided uncurated.

Enrolling through a virtual design, the prospective study's participants ranged in age from roughly 18 to 95 years and lived across around 25 United States geographic areas. To assign participants to cohorts, the prospective study relied on clinical history that participants themselves reported in a screening survey and a study questionnaire. For ImmuneRACE Cohort 3, a participant was defined as recovered based on two consecutive negative NP/OP PCR tests, clearance by a healthcare professional, or resolution of symptoms. Mobile phlebotomists in the prospective study collected whole blood, serum and a nasopharyngeal or oropharyngeal swab from every participant. Participants in the prospective study had the option to provide additional blood draws and questionnaires over a roughly 2-month period. Prospective study blood samples were shipped either frozen or at room temperature before DNA extraction.

The immunoSEQ Assay, a bias-controlled multiplex PCR, was used to amplify TCRbeta CDR3 regions from genomic DNA. The study's processing was this. The number of nucleated cells in each sample was estimated by amplification of reference gene primers within the assay. To quantify the absolute abundance of each unique TCRbeta CDR3 rearrangement, sequence reads were collapsed and filtered. For each sample, productive Simpson clonality was calculated as the square root of Simpson's diversity index over productive rearrangements. TCRdb mirrors the immuneACCESS table, restricted to in-frame sequences. Some clones are absent from its copies; in checked studies, under half trace to an unresolved V gene, and the reason for the others is unknown. V, J and clone size derive from that table, while D and trimming were established from the DNA sequence. In this sample the table shows approximately 300,000 clones, more than 85% of which occur a single time. The ten biggest clones cover around 20% of the sample.

The specimen was PBMCs or T cells enriched from blood (not recorded which). The TCR was taken from a woman in her 30s who had recovered from COVID-19.

The DNA is TGTGCCAGCAGTTACGGGACAGGGTGGTCCTACGAGCAGTACTTC. This is translated as CASSYGTGWSYEQYF. The chain is made from TRBV6-5 and TRBJ2-7; the central 9 bases match TRBD1. CDR1 is given as MNHEY and CDR2 as SVGAGI, both from the germline V gene. The CDR3, cysteine through phenylalanine, is 15 amino acids long. Of all the DNA, just the CDR3 is kept, 45 bases in frame from base 1. V is pruned by 2 bases and J by 1 base, leaving 3 bases of the junction without a gene match.